The 8 T cell receptor beta chains given below trace back to one sample, sequenced in a study of CD8+ T cells in alopecia areata. cDNA serving as the sequencing template came from extracted, reverse transcribed RNA. Sequenced by immunoSEQ multiplex PCR; TCRdb stores in-frame clones only, minus some. The table records about 130,000 clones, roughly 53% of them present only once. This material consisted of CD4+ T cells sorted from blood, taken at week 0. These receptors came from a human donor with alopecia areata.

This chain uses TRBV4-3 with TRBJ2-7, with a weak D call TRBD1 (6 bases). Germline values: CDR1 LGHNA, CDR2 YSLEER. The ends were cut back, 4 bases at V and 0 bases at J, with 10 bases in the middle. The CDR3 runs 14 residues. CDR3 sequence: CASSRGQSSYEQYF. CDR3 in DNA: TGCGCCAGCAGCCGCGGACAGAGCTCCTACGAGCAGTACTTC.

DNA of the CDR3: TGTGCCAGCAGCTTACGGGGTGGAAACACTGAAGCTTTCTTT. Its protein product is CASSLRGGNTEAFF. The V call is TRBV11-1, the J call TRBJ1-1; D is ambiguous. Trimming pared 2 bases from V and 2 bases from J, leaving 9 bases between. Germline V gene lookup returns CDR1 SGHAT and CDR2 FQDESV (reference sequence). The CDR3 is made up of 14 amino acids.

The chain links TRBV29-1 to TRBJ1-2; D gene unclear. Germline V gene sequence: CDR1 SQVTM, CDR2 ANQGSEA. V was cut by 2 bases and J by 8 bases, with 6 bases left in between. There are 10 residues in the CDR3. The CDR3 DNA is TGCAGCGTTGAAAAGGCAGGCTACACCTTC. Protein sequence: CSVEKAGYTF.

This clone was picked up a small number of times. V gene TRBV10-3 combines with J gene TRBJ1-4; 7 nucleotides align to TRBD1. The CDR3 length is 14 residues. The V segment lost 6 bases and the J segment 6 bases; nucleotides outside the gene matches: 7. Germline V gene sequence: CDR1 ENHRY, CDR2 SYGVKD. Here the CDR3 reads CAIRGTGTDEKLFF. CDR3 in DNA: TGTGCCATCAGGGGGACCGGGACAGATGAAAAACTGTTTTTT.

The genes are TRBV20-1 and TRBJ1-1; TRBD1 might be the D (6 bases). V was cut by 7 bases and J by 5 bases, with 11 bases left in between. There are 11 residues in the CDR3. Per germline, CDR1 DFQATT and CDR2 SNEGSKA (reference sequence). The CDR3 loop is CSVGGDTEAFF. The CDR3 DNA reads TGCAGTGTAGGGGGGGATACTGAAGCTTTCTTT.

The V call is TRBV4-1, the J call TRBJ1-5; no firm D call. V gave up 0 bases and J gave up 4 bases, with 7 bases separating them. The CDR3 covers 14 residues. CDR1 and CDR2 (germline): MGHRA, YSYEKL. The CDR3, as DNA: TGCGCCAGCAGCCAAGAACGGGGAAATCAGCCCCAGCATTTT. This translates into CASSQERGNQPQHF.

The chain has TRBV6-5 and TRBJ2-7; D is perhaps TRBD1 or TRBD2 (5 bases each). The CDR3 has 13 residues. Germline loops: CDR1 MNHEY, CDR2 SVGAGI. Trimming took off 4 bases at V and 7 bases at J, with 14 bases between the two ends. The CDR3 DNA sequence: TGTGCCAGCAGTTCCCCCGGGGCTGTAGAGCAGTACTTC. Translation gives CASSSPGAVEQYF.

The chain is built from TRBV4-3 and TRBJ2-1; TRBD2 is a possible D gene (6 bases). The CDR3 length is 13 residues. The V gene lost 0 bases and the J gene lost 10 bases, with 10 bases spanning the gap. Germline V gene sequence: CDR1 LGHNA, CDR2 YSLEER. CDR3 in DNA: TGCGCCAGCAGCCAAGATCATGGAGGGGAGCAGTTCTTC. It specifies CASSQDHGGEQFF.